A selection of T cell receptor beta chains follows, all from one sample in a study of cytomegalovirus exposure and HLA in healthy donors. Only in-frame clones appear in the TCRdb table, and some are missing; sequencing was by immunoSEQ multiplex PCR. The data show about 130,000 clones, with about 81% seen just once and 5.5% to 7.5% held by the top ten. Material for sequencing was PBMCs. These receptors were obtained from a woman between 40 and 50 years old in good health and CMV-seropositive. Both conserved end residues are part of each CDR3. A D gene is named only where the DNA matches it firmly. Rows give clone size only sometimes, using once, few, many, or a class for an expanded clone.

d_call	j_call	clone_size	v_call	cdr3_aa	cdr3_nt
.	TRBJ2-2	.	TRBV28	CASTLQGPNTGELFF	TGTGCCAGCACCTTACAGGGCCCGAACACCGGGGAGCTGTTTTTT
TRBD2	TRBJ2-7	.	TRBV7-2	CASSPGLVLAYEQYF	TGTGCCAGCAGCCCTGGACTAGTATTGGCCTACGAGCAGTACTTC
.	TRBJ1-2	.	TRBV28	CASSEGSLRYGYTF	TGTGCCAGCAGTGAGGGATCCCTACGCTATGGCTACACCTTC
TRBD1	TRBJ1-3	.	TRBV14	CASSQVPGGVSGNTIYF	TGTGCCAGCAGCCAAGTACCAGGGGGCGTATCTGGAAACACCATATATTTT
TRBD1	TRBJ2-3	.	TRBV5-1	CASSLGARGDTQYF	TGCGCCAGCAGCTTGGGGGCCAGGGGGGATACGCAGTATTTT
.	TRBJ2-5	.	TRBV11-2	CASSLEETQYF	TGTGCCAGCAGCTTGGAGGAGACCCAGTACTTC
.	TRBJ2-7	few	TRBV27	CASSLTGIYEQYF	TGTGCCAGCAGTTTAACAGGAATCTACGAGCAGTACTTC
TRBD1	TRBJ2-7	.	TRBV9	CASSGGTGQGAYEQYF	TGTGCCAGCAGCGGAGGAACGGGACAGGGGGCCTACGAGCAGTACTTC
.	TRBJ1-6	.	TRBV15	CATSRERAGGNSPLHF	TGTGCCACCAGCAGAGAGAGGGCCGGCGGTAATTCACCCCTCCACTTT
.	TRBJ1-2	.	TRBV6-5	CASSYSGSYGYTF	TGTGCCAGCAGTTACTCAGGGAGCTATGGCTACACCTTC
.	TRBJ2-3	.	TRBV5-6	CASTPGVLADTQYF	TGTGCCAGCACCCCGGGTGTTTTAGCAGATACGCAGTATTTT
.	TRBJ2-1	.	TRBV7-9	CASRGDREESSSYNEQFF	TGTGCCAGCAGGGGAGACAGGGAGGAATCGAGCTCCTACAATGAGCAGTTCTTC
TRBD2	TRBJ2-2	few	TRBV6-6	CAAQGTSGSIGGELFF	TGTGCCGCGCAAGGAACCAGCGGGAGTATTGGCGGGGAGCTGTTTTTT
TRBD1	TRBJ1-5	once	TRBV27	CASGGQGGQPQHF	TGTGCCAGCGGGGGACAGGGTGGACAGCCCCAGCATTTT
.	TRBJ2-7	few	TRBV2	CASSPLRGAYEQYF	TGTGCCAGCAGTCCCCTCAGGGGCGCCTACGAGCAGTACTTC
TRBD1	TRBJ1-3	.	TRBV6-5	CASKLGQSSGNTIYF	TGTGCCAGCAAGTTGGGACAGAGCTCTGGAAACACCATATATTTT
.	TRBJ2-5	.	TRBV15	CASSRTRHTLIRETQYF	TGTGCCTCCAGCAGAACACGGCATACGCTTATCAGGGAGACCCAGTACTTC
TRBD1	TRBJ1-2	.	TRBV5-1	CASSAGQGSDYGYTF	TGCGCCAGCAGCGCGGGACAGGGGTCAGACTATGGCTACACCTTC
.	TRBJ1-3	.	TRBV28	CASIGRGSGNTIYF	TGTGCCAGCATTGGGAGGGGCTCTGGAAACACCATATATTTT
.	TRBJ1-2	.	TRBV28	CASSQSDRPSWRGYTF	TGTGCCAGCAGTCAATCGGACAGACCAAGTTGGCGTGGCTACACCTTC
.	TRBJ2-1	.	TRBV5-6	CASSLLAESSYNEQFF	TGTGCCAGCAGCCTTTTAGCGGAGAGCTCCTACAATGAGCAGTTCTTC
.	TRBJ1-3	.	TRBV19	CASTDRKLGNTIYF	TGTGCCAGTACCGACAGGAAGCTCGGAAACACCATATATTTT
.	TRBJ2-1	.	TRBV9	CASSADGGGSSYNEQFF	TGTGCCAGCAGCGCCGATGGGGGCGGTAGCTCCTACAATGAGCAGTTCTTC
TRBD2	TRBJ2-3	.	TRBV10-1	CATTSGLAGSRDTQYF	TGCGCCACTACATCTGGACTAGCGGGGTCCCGGGATACGCAGTATTTT
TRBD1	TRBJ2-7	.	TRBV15	CATSREGQGDSYEQYF	TGTGCCACCAGCAGAGAGGGACAGGGGGACTCCTACGAGCAGTACTTC
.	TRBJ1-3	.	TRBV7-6	CASSLERSRTLITTIYF	TGTGCCAGCAGCTTAGAGCGCAGCCGAACTCTAATTACGACCATATATTTT
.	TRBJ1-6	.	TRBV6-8	CASSPTWGRGSPLHF	TGTGCCAGCAGTCCGACTTGGGGGCGCGGATCACCCCTCCACTTT
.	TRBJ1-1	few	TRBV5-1	CASSLGGGDTEAFF	TGCGCCAGCAGCTTGGGGGGCGGAGACACTGAAGCTTTCTTT
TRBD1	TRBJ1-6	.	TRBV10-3	CAISPGTEISPLHF	TGTGCCATCAGTCCCGGGACAGAGATTTCACCCCTCCACTTT
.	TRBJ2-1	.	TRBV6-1	CASSGEGDSYNEQFF	TGTGCCAGCAGTGGTGAGGGGGATTCCTACAATGAGCAGTTCTTC
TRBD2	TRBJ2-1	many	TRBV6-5	CASSYIAGGDEQFF	TGTGCCAGCAGTTATATAGCGGGGGGGGATGAGCAGTTCTTC
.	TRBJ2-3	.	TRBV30	CAWTPTGSTQYF	TGTGCCTGGACCCCAACAGGGTCTACGCAGTATTTT
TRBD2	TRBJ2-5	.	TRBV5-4	CASSGSGTSGYQETQYF	TGTGCCAGCAGCGGATCCGGGACTAGCGGCTACCAAGAGACCCAGTACTTC
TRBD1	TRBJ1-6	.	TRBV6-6	CASRPPGGGSPLHF	TGTGCCAGCAGACCCCCAGGGGGCGGTTCACCCCTCCACTTT
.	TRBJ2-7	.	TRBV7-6	CASSPSQTTVVGEQYF	TGTGCCAGCAGCCCCTCCCAGACTACCGTCGTTGGCGAGCAGTACTTC
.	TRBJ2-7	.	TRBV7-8	CASSPGYSYEQYF	TGTGCCAGCAGCCCAGGGTACTCCTACGAGCAGTACTTC
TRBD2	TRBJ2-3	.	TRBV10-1	CASSESGGGTDTQYF	TGCGCCAGCAGTGAGTCCGGGGGGGGCACAGATACGCAGTATTTT
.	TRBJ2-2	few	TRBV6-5	CASSFTGSTGELFF	TGTGCCAGCAGTTTCACAGGGTCCACCGGGGAGCTGTTTTTT
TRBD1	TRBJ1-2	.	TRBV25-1	CASSARDRGPRRF	TGTGCCAGCAGTGCTCGGGACAGGGGGCCCAGGCGCTTC
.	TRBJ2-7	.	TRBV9	CASSVEPAGMGEQYF	TGTGCCAGCAGCGTAGAACCGGCGGGAATGGGCGAGCAGTACTTC
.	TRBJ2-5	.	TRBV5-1	CASSASDGETQYF	TGCGCCAGCAGCGCTAGCGATGGGGAGACCCAGTACTTC
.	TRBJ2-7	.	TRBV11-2	CASSLTRETYEQYF	TGTGCCAGCAGCTTGACCCGGGAGACCTACGAGCAGTACTTC
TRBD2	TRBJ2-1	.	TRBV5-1	CASSLRGDNEQFF	TGCGCCAGCAGCTTGCGGGGGGACAATGAGCAGTTCTTC
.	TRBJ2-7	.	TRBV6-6	CASSSQGNYEQYF	TGTGCCAGCAGTTCCCAGGGTAACTACGAGCAGTACTTC
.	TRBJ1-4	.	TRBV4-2	CASSHPIGGGSNEKLFF	TGTGCCAGCAGCCACCCCATTGGCGGAGGGTCAAATGAAAAACTGTTTTTT
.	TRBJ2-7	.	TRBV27	CASRGSGAGNYEQYF	TGTGCCAGCAGGGGGAGTGGGGCGGGAAACTACGAGCAGTACTTC
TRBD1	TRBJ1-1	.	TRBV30	CAWSGGGAYTEAFF	TGTGCCTGGAGTGGAGGGGGCGCCTACACTGAAGCTTTCTTT
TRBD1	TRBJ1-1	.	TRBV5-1	CASSLGGQRNTEAFF	TGCGCCAGCAGCTTGGGGGGACAGCGGAACACTGAAGCTTTCTTT
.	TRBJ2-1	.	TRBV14	CASSHFLGQYNEQFF	TGTGCCAGCAGCCACTTCCTCGGACAGTACAATGAGCAGTTCTTC
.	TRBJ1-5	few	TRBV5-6	CASSPRAHRGQHF	TGTGCCAGCAGCCCCCGAGCGCATCGAGGCCAGCATTTT
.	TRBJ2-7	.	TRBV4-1	CASSQDTPDSTYEQYF	TGCGCCAGCAGCCAAGATACCCCGGACAGCACCTACGAGCAGTACTTC
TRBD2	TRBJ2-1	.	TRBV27	CASNGGGSIRGNEQFF	TGTGCCAGCAATGGGGGAGGGTCTATCCGGGGCAATGAGCAGTTCTTC